These 10 T cell receptor beta chains were all obtained from the same sample, sequenced in a study of T cells in Graves' hyperthyroidism and ophthalmopathy. TCR beta CDR3 regions were amplified from RNA transcripts. HTBI primers drove first-round RT-PCR of the TCR CDR3. TCRdb itself ran the multiplex PCR reads through MiXCR, one entry per CDR3 protein. The sample yields about 640,000 distinct CDR3 sequences, roughly 15% seen once. The specimen sequenced was blood. These receptor sequences come from a woman aged 50 to 60 with Graves' ophthalmopathy.

A remark on this clonotype: With a much larger clone just one base away, this may be a read error. This chain uses TRBV6-1 with TRBJ2-7; the D is unclear. Germline-derived CDR1 and CDR2 are MNHNS and SASEGT. The CDR3 spans 15 residues. Here the CDR3 DNA reads TGTGCCAGCAGACCCAAACAGTTGGGGTCCTGCGAGCAGTACTTC. It codes for CASRPKQLGSCEQYF.

This clonotype has at least ten counts. The genes are TRBV20-1 and TRBJ1-1; D perhaps matches TRBD1 (5 bases). The CDR3 runs 14 residues. V was shortened by 4 bases and J by 5 bases, with 17 bases between the two germline ends. Looked up from germline, CDR1 is DFQATT and CDR2 is SNEGSKA (reference sequence). The CDR3 region is CSANNRLGGTEAFF. CDR3 DNA sequence: TGCAGTGCTAATAACAGGTTGGGGGGTACTGAAGCTTTCTTT.

CDR3: CASRTRDTDLGYTF. CDR3 sequence (DNA): TGTGCCAGTAGAACCCGGGACACCGACCTTGGCTACACCTTC. This rearrangement joins TRBV19 to TRBJ1-2; TRBD1 is a possible D gene (6 bases). The germline V and J ends were trimmed by 6 bases and 7 bases, with 18 bases remaining between them. The CDR3 is made up of 14 amino acids. Germline V gene lookup returns CDR1 LNHDA and CDR2 SQIVND (reference sequence).

Points on this clonotype: A much larger clone differs by one base, so this may be a read error. No conserved phenylalanine or tryptophan ends this CDR3, so it is likely a read error. The rearrangement links TRBV5-4 to TRBJ2-1; D possibly corresponds to TRBD1 (6 bases). The CDR3 runs 16 residues. The ends were cut back, 2 bases at V and 0 bases at J, with 12 bases in the middle. The germline V gene has CDR1 SGHNT and CDR2 YYREEE (reference sequence). The CDR3 nucleotides are TGTGCCAGCAGCTTTTCTAGGGGGAGCTCCTACAATGAGCAGTTCCTC. Translated: CASSFSRGSSYNEQFL.

There are many counts of this clonotype. The chain carries TRBV11-2 and TRBJ2-3, with a possible D match to TRBD2 (6 bases). Germline CDR1 SGHAT, CDR2 FQNNGV. The CDR3 has 14 amino acids. Trimming took off 5 bases at V and 3 bases at J, with 12 bases between the two ends. CDR3 DNA: TGTGCCAGCAGCCAGGGTAGCGGTACAGATACGCAGTATTTT. Residues: CASSQGSGTDTQYF.

V is TRBV20-1 and J is TRBJ2-5; D may match TRBD1 or TRBD2 (5 bases each). CDR1 DFQATT and CDR2 SNEGSKA come from the germline V gene (reference sequence). V was cut by 6 bases and J by 10 bases, with 18 bases left in between. CDR3 length: 12 amino acids. The CDR3 DNA is TGCAGTGCCGCCGGGGCTAAAAGGGACCAGTACTTC. It translates to CSAAGAKRDQYF.

This clonotype was detected many times. This chain connects TRBV2 to TRBJ1-1, with TRBD1 matching 9 bases. Trimming took 5 bases from V and 11 from J; bases not matched to a gene: 9. CDR3 length equals 13 residues. Germline CDR1 is SNHLY and CDR2 is FYNNEI. The CDR3: CASSSPRQGDAFF. The CDR3, as DNA: TGTGCCAGCAGTTCCCCGAGACAGGGGGACGCTTTCTTT. The entire variable domain, with the rest obtained from reference TRBV2 and TRBJ1-1, is as follows: EPEVTQTPSHQVTQMGQEVILRCVPISNHLYFYWYRQILGQKVEFLVSFYNNEISEKSEIFDDQFSVERPDGSNFTLKIRSTKLEDSAMYFCASSSPRQGDAFFGQGTRLTVV.

The V call is TRBV6-1, the J call TRBJ1-1; D possibly corresponds to TRBD1 (5 bases). The CDR3 length is 14 residues. V lost 2 bases and J lost 5, with 12 bases in between. The germline V gene has CDR1 MNHNS and CDR2 SASEGT. Here the CDR3 reads CASSEQGSFTEAFF. The CDR3 bases are TGTGCCAGCAGTGAACAGGGCTCTTTTACTGAAGCTTTCTTT.

This clonotype has a handful of counts. The CDR3 sequence is CASSPNVVSRAFF. In nucleotides, the CDR3 is TGTGCCAGCAGCCCGAATGTTGTATCCCGAGCTTTCTTT. The chain carries TRBV14 and TRBJ1-1; no firm D call. Per germline, CDR1 SGHDN and CDR2 FVKESK. The CDR3 consists of 13 residues. V was cut by 4 bases and J by 10 bases, with 16 bases left in between.

At least ten counts were recorded for this clonotype. In nucleotides, the CDR3 is TGCGCCAGCAGCCAAGAGTGGCGGGAGGGCTGGGACGAGCAGTACTTC. Translation gives CASSQEWREGWDEQYF. V and J are TRBV4-3 and TRBJ2-7, with 9 nucleotides matching TRBD2. CDR1 is LGHNA, CDR2 YSLEER, per germline. J was trimmed by 5 bases and V by 0 bases; bases with no gene match: 8. The CDR3 consists of 16 residues.